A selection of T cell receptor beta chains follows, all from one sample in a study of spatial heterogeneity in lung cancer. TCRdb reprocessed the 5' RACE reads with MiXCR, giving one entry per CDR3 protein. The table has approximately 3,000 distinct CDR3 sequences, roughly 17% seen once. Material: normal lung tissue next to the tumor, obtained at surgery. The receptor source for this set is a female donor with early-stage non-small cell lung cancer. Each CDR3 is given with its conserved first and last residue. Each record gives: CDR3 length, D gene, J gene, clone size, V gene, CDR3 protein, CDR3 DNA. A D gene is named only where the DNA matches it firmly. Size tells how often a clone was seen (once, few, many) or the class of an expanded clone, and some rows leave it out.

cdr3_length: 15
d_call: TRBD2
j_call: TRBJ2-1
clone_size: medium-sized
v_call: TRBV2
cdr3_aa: CASRELAGENNEQFF
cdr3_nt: TGTGCCAGCAGAGAACTAGCGGGAGAGAACAATGAGCAGTTCTTC

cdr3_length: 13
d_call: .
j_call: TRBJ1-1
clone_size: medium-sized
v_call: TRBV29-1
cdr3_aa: CSVEGSGSFKGFF
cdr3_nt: TGCAGCGTTGAAGGGTCGGGCAGTTTTAAGGGTTTCTTT

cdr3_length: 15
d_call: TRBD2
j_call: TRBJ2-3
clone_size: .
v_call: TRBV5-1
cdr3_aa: CASSITSGGTDTQYF
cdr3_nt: TGCGCCAGCAGCATTACTAGCGGGGGCACAGATACGCAGTATTTT

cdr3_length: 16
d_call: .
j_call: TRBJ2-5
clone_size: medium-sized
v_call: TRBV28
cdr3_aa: CASAGALDRFQETQYF
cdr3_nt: TGTGCCAGCGCAGGAGCCTTGGACAGATTTCAAGAGACCCAGTACTTC

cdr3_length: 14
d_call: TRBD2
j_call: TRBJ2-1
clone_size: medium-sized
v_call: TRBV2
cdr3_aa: CASSGLADYNEQFF
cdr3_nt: TGTGCCAGCAGTGGCCTAGCGGACTACAATGAGCAGTTCTTC

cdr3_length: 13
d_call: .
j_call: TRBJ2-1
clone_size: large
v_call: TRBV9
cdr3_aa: CASSVGSGAEQFF
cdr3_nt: TGTGCCAGCAGCGTAGGGTCGGGGGCCGAGCAGTTCTTC

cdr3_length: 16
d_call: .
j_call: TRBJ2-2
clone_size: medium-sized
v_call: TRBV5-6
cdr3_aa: CASSAGTSANTGELFF
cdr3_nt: TGTGCCAGCAGCGCTGGGACATCAGCGAACACCGGGGAGCTGTTTTTT

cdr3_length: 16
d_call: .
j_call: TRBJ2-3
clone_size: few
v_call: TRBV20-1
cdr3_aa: CSAPSPRGIGTDTQYF
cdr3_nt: TGCAGTGCTCCCTCCCCGCGGGGCATCGGCACAGATACGCAGTATTTT

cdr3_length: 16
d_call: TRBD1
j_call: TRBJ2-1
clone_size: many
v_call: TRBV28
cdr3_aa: CASSLSGQGAGNEQFF
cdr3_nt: TGTGCCAGCAGTTTAAGTGGACAGGGGGCTGGGAATGAGCAGTTCTTC

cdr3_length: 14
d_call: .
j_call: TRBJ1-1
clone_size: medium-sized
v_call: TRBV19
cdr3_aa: CASSFAGEDTEAFF
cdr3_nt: TGTGCCAGTAGTTTCGCGGGGGAGGACACTGAAGCTTTCTTT

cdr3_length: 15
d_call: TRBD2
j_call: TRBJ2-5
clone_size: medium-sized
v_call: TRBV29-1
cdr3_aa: CSVPPTSGSGETQYF
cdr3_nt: TGCAGCGTGCCTCCGACTAGCGGGAGTGGAGAGACCCAGTACTTC

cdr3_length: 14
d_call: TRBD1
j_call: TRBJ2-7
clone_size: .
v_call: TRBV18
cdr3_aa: CASSPDRVPHEQYF
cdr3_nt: TGTGCCAGCTCTCCGGACAGGGTTCCCCACGAGCAGTACTTC

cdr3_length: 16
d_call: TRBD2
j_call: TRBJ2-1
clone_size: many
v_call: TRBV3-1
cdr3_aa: CASSQSLAGSYNEQFF
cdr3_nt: TGTGCCAGCAGCCAATCACTAGCGGGATCCTACAATGAGCAGTTCTTC

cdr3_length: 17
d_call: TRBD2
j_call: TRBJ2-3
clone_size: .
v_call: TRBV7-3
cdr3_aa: CASSLRIAGGPTDTQYF
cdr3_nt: TGTGCCAGCAGCCTAAGAATAGCGGGAGGCCCCACAGATACGCAGTATTTT

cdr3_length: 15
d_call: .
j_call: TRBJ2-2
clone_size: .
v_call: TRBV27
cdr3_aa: CASSSGSSIFGELFF
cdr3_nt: TGTGCCAGCAGTTCCGGATCTAGTATTTTCGGGGAGCTGTTTTTT

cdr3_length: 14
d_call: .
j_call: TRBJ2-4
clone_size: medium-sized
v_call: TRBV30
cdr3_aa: CAWTGREDKNIQYF
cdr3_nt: TGTGCCTGGACAGGCAGGGAAGACAAAAACATTCAGTACTTC

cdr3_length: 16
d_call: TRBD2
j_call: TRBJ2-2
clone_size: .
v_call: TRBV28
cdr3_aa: CASSILAGGPPGELFF
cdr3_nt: TGTGCCAGCAGTATCTTAGCGGGAGGGCCCCCCGGGGAGCTGTTTTTT

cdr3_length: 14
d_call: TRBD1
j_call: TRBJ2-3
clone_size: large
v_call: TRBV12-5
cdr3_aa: CASGVDRVTDTQYF
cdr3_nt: TGTGCTAGTGGTGTAGACAGGGTCACAGATACGCAGTATTTT

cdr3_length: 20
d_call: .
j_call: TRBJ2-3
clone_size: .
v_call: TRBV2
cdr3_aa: CASSEGPDGFGGPSTDTQYF
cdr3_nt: TGTGCCAGCAGTGAAGGCCCGGATGGTTTCGGCGGGCCTAGCACAGATACGCAGTATTTT

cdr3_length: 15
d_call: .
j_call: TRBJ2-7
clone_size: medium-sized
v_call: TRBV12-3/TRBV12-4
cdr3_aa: CASSLLGGRSGEQYF
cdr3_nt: TGTGCCAGCAGTTTATTAGGTGGGAGGTCAGGGGAGCAGTACTTC

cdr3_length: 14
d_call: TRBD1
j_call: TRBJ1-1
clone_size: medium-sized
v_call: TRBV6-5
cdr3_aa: CASSPRTGNTEAFF
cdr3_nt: TGTGCCAGCAGTCCCCGGACAGGGAACACTGAAGCTTTCTTT

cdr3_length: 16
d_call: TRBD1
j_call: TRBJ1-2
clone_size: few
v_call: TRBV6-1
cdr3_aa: CASTFPSRQGDYGYTF
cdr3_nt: TGTGCCAGCACTTTCCCTTCCAGACAGGGCGACTATGGCTACACCTTC

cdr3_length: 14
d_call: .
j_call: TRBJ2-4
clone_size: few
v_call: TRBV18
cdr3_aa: CASSPAAGQPIQYF
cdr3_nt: TGTGCCAGCTCACCGGCGGCCGGGCAGCCCATTCAGTACTTC

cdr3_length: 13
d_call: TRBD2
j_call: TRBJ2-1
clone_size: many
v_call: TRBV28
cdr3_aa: CASSSGRLWEQFF
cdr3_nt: TGTGCCAGCAGTAGCGGGAGGTTATGGGAGCAGTTCTTC

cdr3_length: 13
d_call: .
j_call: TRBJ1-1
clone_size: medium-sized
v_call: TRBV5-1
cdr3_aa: CASSLQGVAEAFF
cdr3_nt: TGCGCCAGCAGCCTTCAGGGAGTGGCTGAAGCTTTCTTT

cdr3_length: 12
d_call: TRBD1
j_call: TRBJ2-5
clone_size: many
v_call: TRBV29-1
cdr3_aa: CSVGDRGETQYF
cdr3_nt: TGCAGCGTGGGAGACAGGGGAGAGACCCAGTACTTC

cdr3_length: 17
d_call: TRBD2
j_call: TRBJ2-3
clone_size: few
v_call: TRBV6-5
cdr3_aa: CASSITGTSGRKNTQYF
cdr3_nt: TGTGCCAGCAGCATTACCGGGACTAGCGGGAGGAAGAATACGCAGTATTTT

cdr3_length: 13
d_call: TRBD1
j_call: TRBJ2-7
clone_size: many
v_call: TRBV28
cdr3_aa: CASSKTGNYEQYF
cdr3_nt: TGTGCCAGCAGCAAGACAGGGAACTACGAGCAGTACTTC

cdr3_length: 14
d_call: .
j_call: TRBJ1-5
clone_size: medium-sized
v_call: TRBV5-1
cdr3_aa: CASSWSGEGQPQHF
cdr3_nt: TGCGCCAGCAGCTGGTCAGGGGAGGGACAGCCCCAGCATTTT

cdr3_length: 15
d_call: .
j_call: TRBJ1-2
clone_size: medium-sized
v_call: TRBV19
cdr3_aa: CASSIKVDGNYGYTF
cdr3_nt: TGTGCCAGTAGTATTAAGGTGGACGGAAACTATGGCTACACCTTC

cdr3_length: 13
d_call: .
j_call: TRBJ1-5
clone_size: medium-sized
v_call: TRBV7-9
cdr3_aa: CASSSQESQPQHF
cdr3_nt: TGTGCCAGCAGCTCACAGGAGTCTCAGCCCCAGCATTTT

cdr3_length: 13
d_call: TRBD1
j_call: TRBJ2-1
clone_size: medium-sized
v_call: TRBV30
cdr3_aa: CAWSDAQGNEQFF
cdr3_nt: TGTGCCTGGAGTGACGCACAGGGGAATGAGCAGTTCTTC

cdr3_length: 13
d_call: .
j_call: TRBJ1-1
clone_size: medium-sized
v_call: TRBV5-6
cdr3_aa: CASSLARGAEAFF
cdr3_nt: TGTGCCAGCAGCTTGGCGAGGGGCGCTGAAGCTTTCTTT

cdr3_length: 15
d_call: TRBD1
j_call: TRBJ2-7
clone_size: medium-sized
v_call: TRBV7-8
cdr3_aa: CASSRRDGQGNEQYF
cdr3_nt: TGTGCCAGCAGCCGTCGAGACGGACAGGGAAACGAGCAGTACTTC

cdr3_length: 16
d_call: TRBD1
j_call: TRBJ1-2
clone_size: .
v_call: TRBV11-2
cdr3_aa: CASSPGTGGTNYGYTF
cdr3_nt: TGTGCCAGCAGCCCCGGGACAGGGGGCACGAACTATGGCTACACCTTC

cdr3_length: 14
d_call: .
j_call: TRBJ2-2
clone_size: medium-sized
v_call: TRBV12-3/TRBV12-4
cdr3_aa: CASSKGQNTGELFF
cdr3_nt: TGTGCCAGCAGTAAGGGACAGAACACCGGGGAGCTGTTTTTT

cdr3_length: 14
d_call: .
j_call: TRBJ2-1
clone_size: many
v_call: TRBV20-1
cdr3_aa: CSAKLPRRANEQFF
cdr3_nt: TGCAGTGCTAAACTCCCCCGAAGGGCCAATGAGCAGTTCTTC

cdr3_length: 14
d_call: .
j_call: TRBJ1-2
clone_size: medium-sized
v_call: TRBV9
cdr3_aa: CASSVGAGEHGYTF
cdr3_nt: TGTGCCAGCAGCGTAGGGGCAGGAGAGCATGGCTACACCTTC

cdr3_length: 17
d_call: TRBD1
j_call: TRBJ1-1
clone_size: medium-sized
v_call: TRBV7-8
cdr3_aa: CASSNTGRTGLNTEAFF
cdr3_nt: TGTGCCAGCAGCAACACCGGGCGGACAGGGCTGAACACTGAAGCTTTCTTT

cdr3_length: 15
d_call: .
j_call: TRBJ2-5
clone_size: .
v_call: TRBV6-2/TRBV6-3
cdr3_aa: CASSPPGHPQETQYF
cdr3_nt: TGTGCCAGCAGTCCACCGGGACACCCACAAGAGACCCAGTACTTC

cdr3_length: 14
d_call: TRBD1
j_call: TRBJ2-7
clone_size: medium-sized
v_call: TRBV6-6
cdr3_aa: CASGDGTGSREQYF
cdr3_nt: TGTGCCAGTGGAGACGGGACAGGGAGCCGCGAGCAGTACTTC

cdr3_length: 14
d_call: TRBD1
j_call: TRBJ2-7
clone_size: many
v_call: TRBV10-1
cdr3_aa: CASSPGTGNYEQYF
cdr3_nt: TGCGCCAGCAGTCCCGGGACAGGGAACTACGAGCAGTACTTC

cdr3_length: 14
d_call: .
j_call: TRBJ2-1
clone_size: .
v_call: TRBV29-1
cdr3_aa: CSVEARGTYNEQFF
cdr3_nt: TGCAGCGTTGAAGCGAGGGGGACCTACAATGAGCAGTTCTTC

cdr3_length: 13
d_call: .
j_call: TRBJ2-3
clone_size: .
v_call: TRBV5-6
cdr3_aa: CASSFAHPDTQYF
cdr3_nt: TGTGCCAGCAGCTTTGCTCACCCAGATACGCAGTATTTT

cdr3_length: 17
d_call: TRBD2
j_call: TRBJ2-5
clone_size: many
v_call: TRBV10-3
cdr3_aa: CAISPASGRPNQETQYF
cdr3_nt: TGTGCCATCAGTCCAGCTAGCGGGAGGCCCAACCAAGAGACCCAGTACTTC

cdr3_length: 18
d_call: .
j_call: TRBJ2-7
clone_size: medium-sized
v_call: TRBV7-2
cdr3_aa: CASSLGVTSNVVSYEQYF
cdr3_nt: TGTGCCAGCAGCTTAGGCGTCACTAGCAATGTGGTCTCCTACGAGCAGTACTTC

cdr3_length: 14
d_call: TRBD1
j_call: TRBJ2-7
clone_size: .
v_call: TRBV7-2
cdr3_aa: CASSPPGQGNEQYF
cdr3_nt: TGTGCCAGCAGCCCCCCGGGACAGGGGAACGAGCAGTACTTC

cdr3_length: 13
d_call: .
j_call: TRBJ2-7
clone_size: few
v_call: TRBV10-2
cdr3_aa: CASSESVGGEQYF
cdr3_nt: TGCGCCAGCAGTGAGTCGGTTGGGGGCGAGCAGTACTTC

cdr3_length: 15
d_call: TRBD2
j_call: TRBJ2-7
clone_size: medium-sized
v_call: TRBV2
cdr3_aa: CASSERLAGFHEQYF
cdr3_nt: TGTGCCAGCAGTGAACGACTAGCGGGATTCCACGAGCAGTACTTC

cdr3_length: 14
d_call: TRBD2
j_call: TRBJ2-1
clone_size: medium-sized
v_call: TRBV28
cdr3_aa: CASTLLTSGNEQFF
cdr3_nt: TGTGCCAGCACCCTCCTGACTAGCGGCAATGAGCAGTTCTTC